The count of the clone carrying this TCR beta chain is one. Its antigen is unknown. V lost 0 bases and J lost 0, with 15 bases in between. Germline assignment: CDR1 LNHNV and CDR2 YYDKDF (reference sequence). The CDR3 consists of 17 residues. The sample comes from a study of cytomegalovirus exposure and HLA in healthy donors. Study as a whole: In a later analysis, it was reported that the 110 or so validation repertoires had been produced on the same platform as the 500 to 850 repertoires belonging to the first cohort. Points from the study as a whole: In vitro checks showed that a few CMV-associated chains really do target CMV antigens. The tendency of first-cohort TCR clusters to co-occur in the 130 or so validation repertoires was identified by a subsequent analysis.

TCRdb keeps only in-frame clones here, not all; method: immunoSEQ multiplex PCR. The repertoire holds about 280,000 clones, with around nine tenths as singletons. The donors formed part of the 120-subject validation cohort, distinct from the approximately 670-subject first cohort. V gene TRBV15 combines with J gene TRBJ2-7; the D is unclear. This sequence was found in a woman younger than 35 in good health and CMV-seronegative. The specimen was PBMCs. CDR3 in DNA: TGTGCCACCAGCAGAGATCAAGCACCTTATAGCTCCTACGAGCAGTACTTC. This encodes CATSRDQAPYSSYEQYF.